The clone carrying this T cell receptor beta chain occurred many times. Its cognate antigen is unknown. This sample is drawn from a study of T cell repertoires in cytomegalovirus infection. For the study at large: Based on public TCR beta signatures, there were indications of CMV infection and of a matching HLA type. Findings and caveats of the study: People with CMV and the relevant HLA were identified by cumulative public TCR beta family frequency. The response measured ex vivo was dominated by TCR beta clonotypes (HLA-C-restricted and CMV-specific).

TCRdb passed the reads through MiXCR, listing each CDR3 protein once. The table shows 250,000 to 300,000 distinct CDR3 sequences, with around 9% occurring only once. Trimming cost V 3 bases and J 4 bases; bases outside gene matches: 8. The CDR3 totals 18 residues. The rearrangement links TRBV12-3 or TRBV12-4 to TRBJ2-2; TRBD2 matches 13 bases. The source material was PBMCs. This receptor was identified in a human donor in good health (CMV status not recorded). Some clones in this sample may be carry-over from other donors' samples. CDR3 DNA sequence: TGTGCCAGCAGTTTGAGGACTAGCGGGAGTCAAGGCACCGGGGAGCTGTTTTTT. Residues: CASSLRTSGSQGTGELFF.